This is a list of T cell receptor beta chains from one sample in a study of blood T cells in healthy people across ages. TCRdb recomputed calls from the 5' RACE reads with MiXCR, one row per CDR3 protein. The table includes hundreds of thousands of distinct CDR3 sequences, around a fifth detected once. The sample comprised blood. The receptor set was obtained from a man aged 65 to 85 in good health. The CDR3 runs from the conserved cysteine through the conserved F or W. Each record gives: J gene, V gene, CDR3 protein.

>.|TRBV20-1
CSARALGDLNNEQFF
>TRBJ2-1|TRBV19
CASSPKAGALYNEQFF
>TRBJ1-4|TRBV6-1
CASTLQGAGEKLFF
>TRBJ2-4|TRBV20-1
CSASGLAGVGNIQYF
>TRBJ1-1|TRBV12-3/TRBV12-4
CASRTEQGGTEAFF
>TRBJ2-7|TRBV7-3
CASSPSGPLEQYF
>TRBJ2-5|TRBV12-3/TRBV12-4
CASSDDYQTQYF
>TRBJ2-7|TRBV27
CASSKNKDYEQYF
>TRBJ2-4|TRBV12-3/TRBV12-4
CASSYQGSKNIQYF
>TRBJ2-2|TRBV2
CASGGLKNTGELFF
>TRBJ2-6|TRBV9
CASSRAGAKYSGANVLTF
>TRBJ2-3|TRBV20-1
CSAPSLAGATDTQYF
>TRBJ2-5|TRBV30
CAWSPQRGPQETQYF
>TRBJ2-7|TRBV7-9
CASTPAGGVYEQYF
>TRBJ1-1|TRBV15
CATSTGGVNTEAFF
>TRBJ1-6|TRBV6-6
CASSYSRTEYNSPLHF
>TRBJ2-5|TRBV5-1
CASSFGTSPAETQYF
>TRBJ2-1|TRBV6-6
CASSYSSSSSYNEQFF
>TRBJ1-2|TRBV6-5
CASSYDLRYGYTF
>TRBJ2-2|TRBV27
CASHSGRAPGELFF
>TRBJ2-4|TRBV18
CASSPPLLTLAKNIQYF
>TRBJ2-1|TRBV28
CASSHRDGYNEQFF
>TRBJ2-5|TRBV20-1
CSASAVKETQYF
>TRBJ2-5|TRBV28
CASSFHGTAQETQYF